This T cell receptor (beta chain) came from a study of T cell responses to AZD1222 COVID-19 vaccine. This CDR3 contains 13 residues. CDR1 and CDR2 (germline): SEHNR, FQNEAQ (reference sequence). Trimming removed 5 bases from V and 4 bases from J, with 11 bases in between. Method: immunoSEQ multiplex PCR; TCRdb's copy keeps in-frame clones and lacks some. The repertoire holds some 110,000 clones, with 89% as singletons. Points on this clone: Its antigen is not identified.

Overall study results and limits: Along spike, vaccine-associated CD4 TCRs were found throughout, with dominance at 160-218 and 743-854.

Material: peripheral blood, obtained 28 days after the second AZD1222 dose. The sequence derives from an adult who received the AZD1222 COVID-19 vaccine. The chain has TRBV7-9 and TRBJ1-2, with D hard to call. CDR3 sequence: CASSPDGIYGYTF. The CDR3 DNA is TGTGCCAGCAGCCCGGACGGAATCTATGGCTACACCTTC.